The 24 T cell receptor beta chains below all came from one sample that was sequenced in a study of a mutant IDH1 vaccine in newly diagnosed glioma. Method: immunoSEQ multiplex PCR; TCRdb's copy keeps in-frame clones and lacks some. The table has about 36,000 clones, about 75% seen once. The time point was: week 47, end of study. Every single dose of the vaccine, 300 ug of mutant IDH1 20-mer peptide, came with topical imiquimod. These receptors' antigens are unknown. The sequencing used PBMCs, collected from a glioma patient whose treatment included an IDH1 peptide vaccine. The source is a man aged 35 to 55 with glioma.

The chain employs TRBV6-1 and TRBJ1-1; no firm D call. This CDR3 region has 15 residues. Trimming took off 1 base at V and 3 bases at J, with 12 bases between the two ends. CDR1 and CDR2 (germline): MNHNS, SASEGT. Written as DNA, the CDR3 is TGTGCCAGCAGTGAAGACCGGCAGAGAGACACTGAAGCTTTCTTT. It specifies CASSEDRQRDTEAFF.

A single count supports this clone. The rearrangement joins TRBV27 to TRBJ2-7; 10 positions agree with TRBD1. Trimming took 5 bases from V and 3 from J; bases not matched to a gene: 13. In germline, CDR1 is MNHEY, CDR2 SMNVEV (reference sequence). This CDR3 has 17 amino acids. The CDR3 DNA sequence: TGTGCCAGCAGTCCAAGCGACCGGGACAGGGGAGACTACGAGCAGTACGTC. This translates into CASSPSDRDRGDYEQYV.

The chain couples TRBV7-2 to TRBJ2-1; D unclear. The CDR3 runs 15 residues. Trimming left V 5 bases short and J 2 bases short, with 13 bases between. CDR1 is SGHTA, CDR2 FQGNSA, per germline. The CDR3 sequence: CASSRSQLTYNEQFF. The CDR3 DNA reads TGTGCCAGCAGCCGCAGTCAGCTAACCTACAATGAGCAGTTCTTC.

The chain has TRBV9 and TRBJ2-2, with unresolved D. Trimming removed 0 bases at V and 1 base at J, with 16 bases between. This CDR3 has 18 amino acids. The V gene's germline CDR1 is SGDLS and CDR2 YYNGEE. The CDR3 DNA reads TGTGCCAGCAGCGTAGATGCAAATTCTGGCAAGAACACCGGGGAGCTGTTTTTT. It codes for CASSVDANSGKNTGELFF.

V is TRBV7-9 and J is TRBJ2-5, with a tentative D call TRBD1 (5 bases). Germline CDR1 is SEHNR and CDR2 is FQNEAQ (reference sequence). V lost 5 bases, J lost 7 bases, and 14 bases lay in between. This CDR3 is 13 amino acids long. The CDR3 sequence: CASSLEIRVTQYF. The CDR3 DNA is TGTGCCAGCAGCCTGGAAATCAGGGTGACCCAGTACTTC.

The rearrangement joins TRBV9 to TRBJ1-1; no clear D gene. CDR1 and CDR2 (germline): SGDLS, YYNGEE. Trimming stripped 7 bases from V and 4 bases from J, with 8 bases between. The CDR3 covers 11 residues. The CDR3 nucleotides are TGTGCCAGCGGGGTAGGCACTGAAGCTTTCTTT. Amino acid sequence: CASGVGTEAFF.

V and J are TRBV18 and TRBJ2-3, with D maybe TRBD1 (5 bases). The CDR3 has 14 amino acids. The germline CDR1 and CDR2 sequences are KGHSH and LQKENI. V lost 1 base and J lost 4, with 9 bases in between. CDR3 nucleotides: TGTGCCAGCTCACCACAGGGGCCTGCAGATACGCAGTATTTT. It translates to CASSPQGPADTQYF.

This chain uses TRBV7-9 with TRBJ2-7, with a possible D match to TRBD1 (6 bases). Trimming took off 5 bases at V and 2 bases at J, with 16 bases between the two ends. The V gene's germline CDR1 is SEHNR and CDR2 FQNEAQ (reference sequence). The CDR3 is made up of 15 amino acids. This chain's CDR3 is CASSPREQGPYEQYF. The CDR3 DNA reads TGTGCCAGCAGCCCTCGGGAACAGGGCCCCTACGAGCAGTACTTC.

The J gene is TRBJ2-5, the V gene TRBV11-2; perhaps TRBD2 as D (6 bases). The CDR3 length is 13 residues. CDR1 SGHAT and CDR2 FQNNGV come from the germline V gene. With 3 bases removed from V and 5 bases from J, the gap between germline ends came to 10 bases. The CDR3 nucleotides are TGTGCCAGCAGCTTCGGAGGGGTGGAGACCCAGTACTTC. Translated, it gives CASSFGGVETQYF.

This clone qualifies as medium-sized. The V and J genes are TRBV5-1 and TRBJ1-1, with D possibly being TRBD1 (5 bases). V was trimmed by 1 base and J by 5 bases, leaving 9 bases between them. CDR1 and CDR2 from the germline V gene are SGHRS and YFSETQ. CDR3 length: 13 residues. In DNA, the CDR3 is TGCGCCAGCAGCTTGCGCGGGGCTACTGAAGCTTTCTTT. Amino acids: CASSLRGATEAFF.

The chain couples TRBV28 to TRBJ2-1; 7 positions match TRBD2. V trimming: 4 bases; J trimming: 6 bases; junction bases outside the gene matches: 6. Germline V gives CDR1 MDHEN, CDR2 SYDVKM. The CDR3 runs to 14 residues. The CDR3 DNA follows: TGTGCCAGCAGTTCCGGGGACTATCGCAATGAGCAGTTCTTC. Its protein product is CASSSGDYRNEQFF. The full variable domain, in which reference TRBV28 and TRBJ2-1 provide the parts outside the CDR3, is DVKVTQSSRYLVKRTGEKVFLECVQDMDHENMFWYRQDPGLGLRLIYFSYDVKMKEKGDIPEGYSVSREKKERFSLILESASTNQTSMYLCASSSGDYRNEQFFGPGTRLTVL.

The CDR3 spells CASSLEYGSGSSYNEQFF. The CDR3 bases are TGTGCCAGCAGCTTAGAATATGGCAGCGGGAGCTCCTACAATGAGCAGTTCTTC. J is TRBJ2-1 and V is TRBV11-2; 8 bases agree with TRBD2. The CDR3 contains 18 residues. Looked up from germline, CDR1 is SGHAT and CDR2 is FQNNGV. After removal of 0 bases from V and 0 bases from J, the junction contained 7 bases not matched to a gene.

V gene TRBV6-1 combines with J gene TRBJ1-6; tentative D call: TRBD1 (6 bases). The CDR3 contains 15 residues. V was shortened by 3 bases and J by 7 bases, with 13 bases between the two germline ends. CDR1 is MNHNS and CDR2 is SASEGT in the germline V gene. CDR3 bases: TGTGCCAGCAGTGACGGTCTCGGGGGCAATTCACCCCTCCACTTT. This encodes CASSDGLGGNSPLHF.

The chain recombines TRBV15 with TRBJ1-3; D is perhaps TRBD1 (5 bases). V shed 0 bases and J shed 1 base, with 10 bases lying between them. Germline loops: CDR1 LNHNV, CDR2 YYDKDF (reference sequence). This CDR3 comprises 16 residues. As DNA, the CDR3 is TGTGCCACCAGCAGAGATCTGGGGGGGTCTGGAAACACCATATATTTT. Residues: CATSRDLGGSGNTIYF. The full variable domain, rest sourced from reference TRBV15 and TRBJ1-3, is DAMVIQNPRYQVTQFGKPVTLSCSQTLNHNVMYWYQQKSSQAPKLLFHYYDKDFNNEADTPDNFQSRRPNTSFCFLDIRSPGLGDTAMYLCATSRDLGGSGNTIYFGEGSWLTVV.

V and J are TRBV5-1 and TRBJ2-7; D may be TRBD1 (5 bases). Germline V gene data show CDR1 as SGHRS and CDR2 as YFSETQ. CDR3 length: 12 residues. Trimming shortened V by 4 bases and J by 7 bases, and 12 bases separated the two germline ends. CDR3 loop: CASSIQGGEQYF. The CDR3, as DNA: TGCGCCAGCAGCATTCAGGGTGGAGAGCAGTACTTC.

The chain combines TRBV6-1 with TRBJ2-7, with TRBD2 as a possible D gene (5 bases). CDR3 length equals 13 residues. In germline, CDR1 is MNHNS, CDR2 SASEGT. Trimming took off 4 bases at V and 4 bases at J, with 11 bases between the two ends. CDR3 sequence: CASSGPGIYEQYF. In nucleotides, the CDR3 is TGTGCCAGCAGTGGTCCGGGGATATACGAGCAGTACTTC.

About this clone: Sequence at one end of the junction differs from germline and may be a read error. V is TRBV11-3 and J is TRBJ2-1; 8 bases align to TRBD1. Looked up from germline, CDR1 is SGHNT and CDR2 is YENEEA. The CDR3 is 11 amino acids. The CDR3 nucleotides are TGTGCCAGCACCCCGGGACAGGCCTTTCTCTTC. It encodes CASTPGQAFLF.

V is TRBV7-6 and J is TRBJ2-7; possibly TRBD1 for D (5 bases). V was cut by 5 bases and J by 2 bases, with 13 bases left in between. Germline V lookup: CDR1 SGHVS, CDR2 FNYEAQ. This CDR3 spans 14 amino acids. The DNA of the CDR3 is TGTGCCAGCAGCCAGGGCGACAAACCCTACGAGCAGTACTTC. It specifies CASSQGDKPYEQYF.

The chain combines TRBV10-3 with TRBJ2-5; a weak D match, TRBD1 (6 bases). CDR3 length: 14 amino acids. Trimming stripped 2 bases from V and 7 bases from J, with 14 bases between. Germline CDR1 and CDR2: ENHRY and SYGVKD. In DNA, the CDR3 is TGTGCCATCAGTGAGCTGGGGGCAAGGGGGACCCAGTACTTC. Encoded protein: CAISELGARGTQYF.

This chain joins TRBV7-7 and TRBJ2-5; no clear D. This CDR3 is built from 13 residues. Trimming pared 2 bases from V and 5 bases from J, leaving 9 bases between. Germline V gene sequence: CDR1 SSHAT, CDR2 FNYEAQ (reference sequence). CDR3: CASSLREAETQYF. CDR3 nucleotide sequence: TGTGCCAGCAGCTTAAGAGAGGCGGAGACCCAGTACTTC.

The chain recombines TRBV12-5 with TRBJ2-6; the D is unclear. The CDR3 totals 15 residues. Germline assignment: CDR1 LGHNT and CDR2 FRNRAP. Trimming removed 1 base from V and 0 bases from J, with 4 bases in between. The CDR3 loop reads CASGLEVSGANVLTF. Here the CDR3 DNA reads TGTGCTAGTGGTTTGGAGGTCTCTGGGGCCAACGTCCTGACTTTC.

This chain connects TRBV19 to TRBJ1-2; TRBD1 aligns across 7 bases. The V gene's germline CDR1 is LNHDA and CDR2 SQIVND (reference sequence). This CDR3 is built from 16 residues. The J segment lost 7 bases and the V segment lost 3 bases, leaving 14 bases of the junction unmatched. DNA of the CDR3: TGTGCCAGTAGTATCGGGACAGCGCCTCGGGGGGCTGGCTACACCTTC. Protein sequence: CASSIGTAPRGAGYTF.

This sequence joins TRBV27 and TRBJ2-5, with a tentative D call TRBD1 (6 bases). The CDR3 has 15 residues. Germline values: CDR1 MNHEY, CDR2 SMNVEV (reference sequence). The V and J ends lost 10 bases and 3 bases respectively, with 21 bases between them. Written as DNA, the CDR3 is TGTGCCACCGCAACTAGAAGGGGGTGGAAAGAGACCCAGTACTTC. Translating gives CATATRRGWKETQYF.

The CDR3 nucleotides read TGTGCCAGCAGTCTAACGGCCAGGGGGACTGAAGCTTTCTTT. It codes for CASSLTARGTEAFF. This chain joins TRBV6-1 and TRBJ1-1; 7 bases fit TRBD1. The V segment lost 5 bases and the J segment 5 bases; nucleotides outside the gene matches: 8. The germline V gene has CDR1 MNHNS and CDR2 SASEGT. The CDR3 runs to 14 residues.